One and the same sample provided the 31 T cell receptor beta chains below, sequenced in a study of blood T cell repertoires in COVID-19. The protocol was immunoSEQ multiplex PCR, while the TCRdb copy is restricted to in-frame clones and leaves out a portion. The data show about 170,000 clones, with roughly 90% seen just once and around 5% held by the top ten. Sequences were obtained from peripheral blood. These receptors were collected from a man between 18 and 29 years old with COVID-19, enrolled during active disease.

J is TRBJ1-1 and V is TRBV3-1 (or the pseudogene TRBV3-2); 7 bases are a match to TRBD1. This CDR3 has 14 residues. J gave up 1 base and V 4 bases, and 3 bases lay outside the gene matches. Germline V gives CDR1 LGHDT, CDR2 YNNKEL (reference sequence). CDR3 sequence: CASSPYRGNTEAFF. Written as DNA, the CDR3 is TGTGCCAGCAGCCCATACAGGGGGAACACTGAAGCTTTCTTT.

The chain uses TRBV5-1 and TRBJ2-7; 7 nucleotides align to TRBD2. The germline gives CDR1 SGHRS, CDR2 YFSETQ. Losses at the gene ends were 1 base for V and 4 bases for J; bases not matched to a gene: 8. This CDR3 spans 15 amino acids. Here the CDR3 reads CASSLWEGRSYEQYF. DNA of the CDR3: TGCGCCAGCAGCTTGTGGGAGGGCCGTTCATACGAGCAGTACTTC.

This sequence joins TRBV25-1 and TRBJ2-2; 10 nucleotides align to TRBD2. The CDR3 sequence is 16 residues long. V lost 7 bases to trimming and J lost 7 bases; unmatched junction nucleotides: 12. Looked up from germline, CDR1 is MGHDK and CDR2 is SYGVNS. The CDR3 DNA reads TGTGCCAGCATTTGGAGGCTAGCGGGAGCGGGCGGGGAGCTGTTTTTT. This encodes CASIWRLAGAGGELFF.

The chain recombines TRBV7-8 with TRBJ2-7; 8 nucleotides line up with TRBD2. There are 15 residues in the CDR3. Losses at the gene ends were 5 bases for V and 4 bases for J; bases not matched to a gene: 10. Germline CDR1 SGHVS, CDR2 FQNEAQ. In nucleotides, the CDR3 is TGTGCCAGCAGCGCCGGGACTAGAATTGAGTACGAGCAGTACTTC. It specifies CASSAGTRIEYEQYF.

V gene TRBV4-2 combines with J gene TRBJ2-7; D call uncertain. CDR3 size: 15 residues. CDR1 is LGHNA and CDR2 is YNFKEQ in the germline V gene. V shed 0 bases and J shed 3 bases, with 12 bases lying between them. In DNA form, the CDR3 reads TGTGCCAGCAGCCAAGATCGTGGAGAATACTACGAGCAGTACTTC. Translation: CASSQDRGEYYEQYF.

The chain employs TRBV5-1 and TRBJ2-1; D is uncertain. Germline values: CDR1 SGHRS, CDR2 YFSETQ. This CDR3 contains 14 residues. Trimming stripped 2 bases from V and 3 bases from J, with 9 bases between. The CDR3 nucleotides read TGCGCCAGCAGCTTAGGCGGAGACTACAATGAGCAGTTCTTC. Its translation: CASSLGGDYNEQFF.

This chain joins TRBV5-1 and TRBJ1-1; the D is unclear. The CDR3 totals 13 residues. Looked up from germline, CDR1 is SGHRS and CDR2 is YFSETQ. Deletions cut 4 bases from V and 1 base from J, with 8 bases between. In DNA form, the CDR3 reads TGCGCCAGCAGCCTTACTACGAACACTGAAGCTTTCTTT. Its translation is CASSLTTNTEAFF.

This clone was recorded a few times. V gene TRBV6-6 combines with J gene TRBJ2-7; D call uncertain. The germline V and J ends were trimmed by 7 bases and 0 bases, with 13 bases remaining between them. The CDR3 runs 14 residues. Germline lookup yields CDR1 MNHNY and CDR2 SVGAGI (reference sequence). CDR3 in DNA: TGTGCCAGCACGAAAAGGTACAGCTCCTACGAGCAGTACTTC. Translated, it gives CASTKRYSSYEQYF.

V and J are TRBV7-9 and TRBJ2-3, with TRBD2 matching 11 bases. V trimming: 3 bases; J trimming: 1 base; junction bases outside the gene matches: 3. The germline V gene encodes CDR1 SEHNR and CDR2 FQNEAQ (reference sequence). The length of the CDR3 is 16 residues. The CDR3, as DNA: TGTGCCAGCAGCTTGGGGACTAGCGGCGGCACAGATACGCAGTATTTT. It encodes CASSLGTSGGTDTQYF.

The rearrangement uses TRBV28 and TRBJ1-2; 8 bases are a match to TRBD1. There are 14 residues in the CDR3. Per the germline V gene, CDR1 is MDHEN and CDR2 is SYDVKM. The J segment lost 4 bases and the V segment lost 10 bases, leaving 11 bases of the junction unmatched. The DNA for the CDR3 is TGTGCCACAATCGCCGGGACAGGCCTCTATGGCTACACCTTC. It translates to CATIAGTGLYGYTF.

The chain recombines TRBV7-3 with TRBJ2-1, with 11 bases matching TRBD2. Germline CDR1 is SGHTA and CDR2 is FQGTGA. J gave up 6 bases and V 3 bases, and 1 base lay outside the gene matches. The CDR3 is 14 residues long. DNA of the CDR3: TGTGCCAGCAGCTTTAGCGGGAGGGCCAATGAGCAGTTCTTC. Translated, it gives CASSFSGRANEQFF.

This chain joins TRBV13 and TRBJ2-7; weak D call: TRBD2 (5 bases). Per germline, CDR1 PRHDT and CDR2 FYEKMQ (reference sequence). V lost 1 base to trimming and J lost 5 bases, with 21 bases between them. CDR3 length: 17 amino acids. CDR3 region: CASSLVSPTIVRHEQYF. CDR3 nucleotides: TGTGCCAGCAGCTTAGTTAGTCCGACTATCGTTCGGCACGAGCAGTACTTC.

The V gene is TRBV11-2, the J gene TRBJ2-3; D is uncertain. This CDR3 comprises 16 residues. The V gene's germline CDR1 is SGHAT and CDR2 FQNNGV. Trimming left V 6 bases short and J 1 base short, with 17 bases between. CDR3 protein: CASSPIRGKGTDTQYF. The CDR3 region has the DNA TGTGCCAGCAGTCCCATCCGAGGCAAGGGCACAGATACGCAGTATTTT.

The chain links TRBV20-1 to TRBJ2-3; 9 bases align to TRBD2. Germline V gives CDR1 DFQATT, CDR2 SNEGSKA (reference sequence). The CDR3 extends over 15 amino acids. With V trimmed by 3 bases and J by 4 bases, 8 bases remained unmatched. CDR3 amino acids: CSASYPAGGSDTQYF. The DNA for the CDR3 is TGCAGTGCTAGTTACCCAGCGGGAGGATCAGATACGCAGTATTTT.

This clone has just a few counts. The rearrangement uses TRBV9 and TRBJ1-2; TRBD1 aligns across 11 bases. The V gene's germline CDR1 is SGDLS and CDR2 YYNGEE. The CDR3 is made up of 15 amino acids. The junction had 4 bases not matched to a gene; V was cut back by 4 bases and J by 2 bases. CDR3 bases: TGTGCCAGCAGCACTAGGACAGGGGGCAACTATGGCTACACCTTC. Amino acid sequence: CASSTRTGGNYGYTF.

This clone showed up just once. The chain has TRBV24-1 and TRBJ2-2, with D possibly being TRBD2 (5 bases). This CDR3 is 12 amino acids long. Trimming removed 8 bases from V and 4 bases from J, with 7 bases in between. CDR1 and CDR2 from the germline V gene are KGHDR and SFDVKD. CDR3 sequence (DNA): TGTGCCACCAACCGGGGCACCGGGGAGCTGTTTTTT. This gives the protein CATNRGTGELFF.

This chain connects TRBV7-3 to TRBJ2-1; D unresolved. The V gene lost 3 bases and the J gene lost 0 bases, with 9 bases spanning the gap. CDR1 and CDR2 from the germline V gene are SGHTA and FQGTGA. This CDR3 is 15 amino acids long. Here the CDR3 reads CASSFSWSSYNEQFF. CDR3 DNA: TGTGCCAGCAGCTTTTCCTGGAGCTCCTACAATGAGCAGTTCTTC.

This sequence joins TRBV25-1 and TRBJ2-5; 9 nucleotides line up with TRBD1. Trimming removed 4 bases from V and 3 bases from J; junction bases left unmatched: 0. CDR1 is MGHDK and CDR2 is SYGVNS in the germline V gene. The CDR3 spans 13 residues. The DNA for the CDR3 is TGTGCCAGCAGTGGGGACAGGGAAGAGACCCAGTACTTC. Translation gives CASSGDREETQYF.

This clone was seen just once. This chain connects TRBV3-1 (or the pseudogene TRBV3-2) to TRBJ2-7; D is undetermined. The germline gives CDR1 LGHDT, CDR2 YNNKEL (reference sequence). V was pared by 2 bases and J by 7 bases, with 12 bases between. The CDR3 length is 13 residues. The CDR3 loop is CASSQNLLGEQYF. The CDR3 nucleotides read TGTGCCAGCAGCCAAAACCTCCTCGGGGAGCAGTACTTC.

This chain connects TRBV18 to TRBJ2-1; tentatively, D is TRBD1 (5 bases). Trimming pared 1 base from V and 1 base from J, leaving 11 bases between. The germline V gene has CDR1 KGHSH and CDR2 LQKENI. The CDR3 is 16 residues long. The CDR3 loop is CASSPRPSGSYNEQFF. CDR3 coding DNA: TGTGCCAGCTCACCACGGCCATCAGGGTCCTACAATGAGCAGTTCTTC.

This clone was observed once. J is TRBJ2-1 and V is TRBV6-5; D is ambiguous. This CDR3 is built from 13 residues. V was cut by 6 bases and J by 4 bases, with 10 bases left in between. Germline CDR1 is MNHEY and CDR2 is SVGAGI. The CDR3: CASSLRSYNEQFF. CDR3 DNA sequence: TGTGCCAGCAGCCTCCGTAGTTACAATGAGCAGTTCTTC.

The chain uses TRBV9 and TRBJ2-7, with TRBD2 identical over 14 bases. The CDR3 is 16 amino acids. Germline loops: CDR1 SGDLS, CDR2 YYNGEE. V lost 4 bases to trimming and J lost 6 bases; unmatched junction nucleotides: 9. The CDR3 coding sequence is TGTGCCAGCAGCCCGAGAGGACTAGCGGGAGGAGGCGAGCAGTACTTC. This sequence encodes CASSPRGLAGGGEQYF.

The rearrangement uses TRBV5-4 and TRBJ2-7; TRBD2 matches 13 bases. There are 14 residues in the CDR3. Germline CDR1 and CDR2: SGHNT and YYREEE (reference sequence). The trim removed 4 bases at V and 6 bases at J, leaving 4 bases unmatched. The CDR3 DNA sequence: TGTGCCAGCAGCCCGGGACTAGCGGGACGCGAGCAGTACTTC. It codes for CASSPGLAGREQYF.

This chain connects TRBV7-4 to TRBJ2-2, with 7 bases that match TRBD1. The germline gives CDR1 SGHVT, CDR2 SQSDAQ. V trimming: 1 base; J trimming: 7 bases; junction bases outside the gene matches: 6. CDR3 length: 15 amino acids. CDR3 amino acids: CASSLVDRADGELFF. The DNA for the CDR3 is TGTGCCAGCAGCTTAGTAGACAGGGCGGACGGGGAGCTGTTTTTT.

This clone was detected a few times. This chain joins TRBV27 and TRBJ2-1, with D maybe TRBD1 (6 bases). There are 14 residues in the CDR3. CDR1 and CDR2 from the germline V gene are MNHEY and SMNVEV (reference sequence). V was pared by 6 bases and J by 7 bases, with 16 bases between. This CDR3 is CASRLTGRRNEQFF. DNA for the CDR3: TGTGCCAGCAGACTAACAGGGAGACGAAATGAGCAGTTCTTC.

The CDR3 reads CASSGTSGSKHEQFF. DNA for the CDR3: TGCGCCAGCAGCGGGACTAGCGGGAGTAAGCATGAGCAGTTCTTC. The rearrangement joins TRBV10-1 to TRBJ2-1; 14 bases fit TRBD2. Trimming removed 6 bases from V and 8 bases from J; junction bases left unmatched: 6. Germline CDR1 is WNHNN and CDR2 is SYGVQD (reference sequence). The CDR3 covers 15 residues.

The table lists this clone with a count of one. The CDR3 protein is CASSGGYSNQPQHF. For the CDR3, the DNA is TGTGCCAGCAGCGGAGGGTATAGCAATCAGCCCCAGCATTTT. The chain links TRBV9 to TRBJ1-5; no reliable D call. CDR1 and CDR2 (germline): SGDLS, YYNGEE. The CDR3 is made up of 14 amino acids. The germline V and J ends were trimmed by 3 bases and 0 bases, with 7 bases remaining between them.

The rearrangement joins TRBV12-5 to TRBJ2-7, with D unclear. V lost 0 bases to trimming and J lost 4 bases, with 10 bases between them. The CDR3 has 14 residues. Germline assignment: CDR1 LGHNT and CDR2 FRNRAP. Written as DNA, the CDR3 is TGTGCTAGTGGTTTGGTTTCTTCAGGTTACGAGCAGTACTTC. It is translated as CASGLVSSGYEQYF.

J is TRBJ2-3 and V is TRBV7-8, with unresolved D. The CDR3 totals 14 residues. Looked up from germline, CDR1 is SGHVS and CDR2 is FQNEAQ. The V end was cut by 5 bases, the J end by 4 bases, with 13 bases between. CDR3 coding DNA: TGTGCCAGCAGCACATGGCGGCTGGCAGATACGCAGTATTTT. Protein product: CASSTWRLADTQYF.

The chain employs TRBV11-3 and TRBJ2-1; the match to TRBD1 covers 7 bases. The V and J ends lost 5 bases and 0 bases, in that order; junction bases with no gene match: 10. This CDR3 has 17 residues. Germline V gene lookup returns CDR1 SGHNT and CDR2 YENEEA. Here the CDR3 reads CASSPRTGTSSYNEQFF. The CDR3 nucleotides are TGTGCCAGCAGCCCTAGGACAGGAACCTCCTCCTACAATGAGCAGTTCTTC.

This chain joins TRBV19 and TRBJ2-1; D not certain. CDR3 length: 21 residues. Germline-derived CDR1 and CDR2 are LNHDA and SQIVND (reference sequence). V was shortened by 3 bases and J by 0 bases, with 27 bases between the two germline ends. CDR3: CASSIFVILREVPSSYNEQFF. The CDR3 bases are TGTGCCAGTAGTATCTTCGTGATCCTTAGAGAGGTCCCGAGCTCCTACAATGAGCAGTTCTTC. Together with reference TRBV19 and TRBJ2-1, the CDR3 gives the full variable domain: DGGITQSPKYLFRKEGQNVTLSCEQNLNHDAMYWYRQDPGQGLRLIYYSQIVNDFQKGDIAEGYSVSREKKESFPLTVTSAQKNPTAFYLCASSIFVILREVPSSYNEQFFGPGTRLTVL.